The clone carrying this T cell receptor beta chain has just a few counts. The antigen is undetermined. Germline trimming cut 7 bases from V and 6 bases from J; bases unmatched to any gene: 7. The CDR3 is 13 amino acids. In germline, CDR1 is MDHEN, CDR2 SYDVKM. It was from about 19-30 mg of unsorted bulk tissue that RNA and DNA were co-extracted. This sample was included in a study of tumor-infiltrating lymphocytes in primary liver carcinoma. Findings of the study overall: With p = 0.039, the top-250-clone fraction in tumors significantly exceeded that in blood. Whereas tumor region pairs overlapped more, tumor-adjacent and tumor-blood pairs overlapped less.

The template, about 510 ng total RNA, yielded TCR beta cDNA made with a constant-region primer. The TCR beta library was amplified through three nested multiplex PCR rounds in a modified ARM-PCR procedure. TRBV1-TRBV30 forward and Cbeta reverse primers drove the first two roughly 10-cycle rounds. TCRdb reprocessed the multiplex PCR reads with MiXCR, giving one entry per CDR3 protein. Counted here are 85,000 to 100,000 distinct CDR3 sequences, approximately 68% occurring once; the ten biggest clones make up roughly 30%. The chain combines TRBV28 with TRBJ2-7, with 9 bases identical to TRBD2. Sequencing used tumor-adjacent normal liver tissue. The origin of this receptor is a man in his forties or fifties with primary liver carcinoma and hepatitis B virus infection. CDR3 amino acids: CASMREGYGEQYF. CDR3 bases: TGTGCCAGCATGCGGGAGGGATACGGCGAGCAGTACTTC.